This T cell receptor (beta chain) stems from a study of cytomegalovirus exposure and HLA in healthy donors. The study, taken as a whole, reports: TCR beta chains numbering some 160 were designated cytomegalovirus-associated. In the 120 validation repertoires, a later analysis found that first-cohort TCR clusters tended to co-occur.

TCRdb keeps only in-frame clones here, not all; method: immunoSEQ multiplex PCR. Among 60,000 to 85,000 clones listed, roughly 95% were seen once. In regard to this clone: The antigen is undetermined.

Germline assignment: CDR1 SGHNT and CDR2 YYREEE (reference sequence). The CDR3 is 15 residues long. With V trimmed by 2 bases and J by 10 bases, 11 bases remained unmatched. The sequenced sample was PBMCs. This clonotype was obtained from a woman younger than 30 in good health and CMV-seropositive. This rearrangement joins TRBV5-4 to TRBJ2-1; 8 bases are a match to TRBD1. CDR3 bases: TGTGCCAGCAGCTTTGAGGACAGGGTCGAAGGGGAGCAGTTCTTC. It yields the protein CASSFEDRVEGEQFF. Drawing the rest from reference TRBV5-4 and TRBJ2-1, the complete variable domain is ETGVTQSPTHLIKTRGQQVTLRCSSQSGHNTVSWYQQALGQGPQFIFQYYREEENGRGNFPPRFSGLQFPNYSSELNVNALELDDSALYLCASSFEDRVEGEQFFGPGTRLTVL.